This T cell receptor (beta chain) was recovered during a study of T-cell memory formation after mild COVID-19. Whole-study findings and limits: The study found balanced CD4/CD8 in clones contracting day 15 to 85 and a CD4+ lean in later expanders.

Points on this clonotype: Antigen: not known.

Each CDR3 protein is one row after TCRdb ran MiXCR on the 5' RACE reads. The sample has about 350,000 distinct CDR3 sequences, around 27% seen once; the top ten hold less than 15%. CDR1 is DFQATT, CDR2 SNEGSKA, per germline (reference sequence). The CDR3 sequence is 13 residues long. Between the trimmed V and J ends, which lost 0 bases and 4 bases, there was a span of 10 bases. The source of this sequence is an adult woman who had mild COVID-19 (a few samples of this study predate the infection). Cell type and time point are not known. Sequencing input: PBMCs or a T cell subset sorted from them (not recorded which). The chain carries TRBV20-1 and TRBJ2-7, with D possibly being TRBD2 (6 bases). The CDR3 here is CSARELGGYEQYF. CDR3 DNA sequence: TGCAGTGCTAGAGAGCTCGGGGGTTACGAGCAGTACTTC.